This T cell receptor beta chain was identified in a study of blood T cell repertoires in COVID-19. This clone is a singleton in its sample. This specimen includes other DNA sequences encoding the same CDR3. Method: immunoSEQ multiplex PCR; TCRdb's copy keeps in-frame clones and lacks some. Here the sample spans 250,000 to 350,000 clones, around 87% being singletons. Germline CDR1 KGHDR, CDR2 SFDVKD. There are 15 residues in the CDR3. The V and J ends lost 3 bases and 4 bases, in that order; junction bases with no gene match: 5. The J gene is TRBJ2-5, the V gene TRBV24-1; 9 bases match TRBD1. The sequence derives from a woman in her forties or fifties who had recovered from COVID-19. The sequencing input was peripheral blood. The CDR3 region is CATSDPQGAGETQYF. CDR3 nucleotides: TGTGCCACCAGTGATCCACAGGGGGCAGGAGAGACCCAGTACTTC.